This T cell receptor (beta chain) was recorded in a study of cytomegalovirus exposure and HLA in healthy donors. Findings of the study overall: CMV serostatus was the sole immune exposure data available. Accurate predictions that matched the HLA-A and HLA-B alleles of most subjects were reportedly made from TCR beta sequences.

13 Jbeta primers and 60 Vbeta primers were used for the PCR. The data were produced by immunoSEQ multiplex PCR, yet TCRdb's version contains in-frame clones alone and is incomplete. The data show nearly 110,000 clones, 70% to 85% seen once. Each donor was nominally healthy when sampled (though unrecorded immune exposures were likely). There are 16 residues in the CDR3. V was shortened by 1 base and J by 9 bases, with 16 bases between the two germline ends. Germline assignment: CDR1 MGHDK and CDR2 SYGVNS. As to this clone: Antigen unknown.

Sequenced material: PBMCs. The source of this sequence is a boy aged 5 to 17 in good health and CMV-seronegative. The chain joins TRBV25-1 to TRBJ1-6, with no clear D. CDR3 in DNA: TGTGCCAGCAGTGAATCCTCTTTCGGGGTAGGTTCACCCCTCCACTTT. As protein: CASSESSFGVGSPLHF.